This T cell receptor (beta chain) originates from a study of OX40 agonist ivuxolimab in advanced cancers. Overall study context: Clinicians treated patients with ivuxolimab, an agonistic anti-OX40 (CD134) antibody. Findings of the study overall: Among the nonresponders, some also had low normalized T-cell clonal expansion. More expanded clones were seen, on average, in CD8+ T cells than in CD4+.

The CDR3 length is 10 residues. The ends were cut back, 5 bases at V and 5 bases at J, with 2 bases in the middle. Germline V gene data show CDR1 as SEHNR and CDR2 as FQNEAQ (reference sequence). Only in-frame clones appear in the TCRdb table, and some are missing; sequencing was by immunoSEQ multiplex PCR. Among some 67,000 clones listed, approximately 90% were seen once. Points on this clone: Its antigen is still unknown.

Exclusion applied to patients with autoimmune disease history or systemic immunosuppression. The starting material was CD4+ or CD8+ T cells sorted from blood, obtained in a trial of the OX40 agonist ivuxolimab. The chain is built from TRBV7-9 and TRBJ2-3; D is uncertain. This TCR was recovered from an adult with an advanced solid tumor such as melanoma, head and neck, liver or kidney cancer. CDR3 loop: CASSQDTQYF. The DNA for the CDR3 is TGTGCCAGCAGCCAAGATACGCAGTATTTT. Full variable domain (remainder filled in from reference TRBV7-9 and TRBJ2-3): DTGVSQNPRHKITKRGQNVTFRCDPISEHNRLYWYRQTLGQGPEFLTYFQNEAQLEKSRLLSDRFSAERPKGSFSTLEIQRTEQGDSAMYLCASSQDTQYFGPGTRLTVL.